One sample yielded the 17 T cell receptor beta chains listed below, sequenced in a study of low-dose radiotherapy and immunotherapy resistance in tumors. Both TCRalpha and TCRbeta chains were reverse transcribed with V-gene-specific primers. A roughly 19-cycle PCR with a constant-region primer and V-primer adapter amplified TCRs. TCRdb reprocessed the reads with MiXCR, giving one entry per CDR3 protein. The table has 31,000 or so distinct CDR3 sequences, under 55% seen once. Described time point: after trial treatment. Treatment defined: LDRT plus nivolumab, ipilimumab, low-dose cyclophosphamide and aspirin (RACIN trial). The sample in question was PBMCs, obtained after low-dose radiotherapy plus immunotherapy. The receptors stem from a male donor with gallbladder cancer.

The chain combines TRBV6-1 with TRBJ2-1, with 13 nucleotides matching TRBD2. The CDR3 spans 19 residues. The V segment lost 5 bases and the J segment 0 bases; nucleotides outside the gene matches: 10. The germline CDR1 and CDR2 sequences are MNHNS and SASEGT. The CDR3 region is CASSWTSGGFRPSYNEQFF. The CDR3 nucleotides read TGTGCCAGCAGTTGGACTAGCGGGGGATTCCGACCCTCCTACAATGAGCAGTTCTTC.

This clonotype is judged medium-sized (0.01 to 0.1%). The chain joins TRBV15 to TRBJ2-1; 11 bases line up with TRBD2. The CDR3 spans 18 residues. The J segment lost 8 bases and the V segment lost 8 bases, leaving 20 bases of the junction unmatched. Germline V gene data show CDR1 as LNHNV and CDR2 as YYDKDF (reference sequence). The chain's CDR3 is CATSGAQGSGRAVDEQFF. DNA for the CDR3: TGTGCCACCTCCGGCGCCCAAGGTAGCGGGAGGGCCGTCGATGAGCAGTTCTTC.

There are many counts of this clonotype. This rearrangement joins TRBV21-1 to TRBJ2-7; the table's D call, TRBD1, has no DNA check behind it. TRBV21-1 represents a pseudogene. The CDR3 is made up of 18 amino acids. The CDR3 loop is CASSIQPAGTGCTYEQYF. CDR3 coding DNA: TGTGCCAGCAGCATACAACCGGCCGGGACAGGATGTACCTACGAGCAGTACTTC.

This clonotype was seen a handful of times. The V call is TRBV20-1, the J call TRBJ1-2; 7 bases are a match to TRBD1. This CDR3 comprises 13 residues. CDR1 and CDR2 (germline): DFQATT, SNEGSKA (reference sequence). V lost 4 bases, J lost 5 bases, and 7 bases stayed unmatched. Here the CDR3 reads CSATDRVGYGYTF. The CDR3 bases are TGCAGTGCTACTGACAGGGTGGGATATGGCTACACCTTC.

This clonotype was seen once. The V call is TRBV4-2, the J call TRBJ2-3; D gene ambiguous. V lost 1 base, J lost 0 bases, and 8 bases lay in between. Germline V CDR1 and CDR2: LGHNA, YNFKEQ. This CDR3 spans 15 amino acids. Here the CDR3 reads CASSQAAQSTDTQYF. Written as DNA, the CDR3 is TGTGCCAGCAGCCAAGCCGCGCAGAGCACAGATACGCAGTATTTT.

The rearrangement joins TRBV28 to TRBJ2-5; D not certain. The length of the CDR3 is 13 residues. Germline CDR1 MDHEN, CDR2 SYDVKM. V lost 7 bases to trimming and J lost 4 bases, with 13 bases between them. The chain's CDR3 is CASTPMIAETQYF. Written as DNA, the CDR3 is TGTGCCAGCACCCCAATGATTGCAGAGACCCAGTACTTC.

The CDR3 sequence: CASSETRLVGNQPQHF. CDR3 in DNA: TGTGCCAGCAGTGAAACGAGGCTAGTAGGAAATCAGCCCCAGCATTTT. The rearrangement joins TRBV13 to TRBJ1-5; D is unresolved. Trimming cost V 6 bases and J 4 bases, with 19 bases left between them. There are 16 residues in the CDR3. CDR1 and CDR2 (germline): PRHDT, FYEKMQ (reference sequence).

The chain combines TRBV24-1 with TRBJ2-7, with TRBD2 matching over 7 bases. This CDR3 contains 17 residues. Per the germline V gene, CDR1 is KGHDR and CDR2 is SFDVKD. V was clipped by 9 bases and J by 3 bases; unmatched bases: 19. CDR3 amino acids: CATGDISGGLRIYEQYF. The CDR3 DNA is TGTGCCACCGGAGATATATCGGGAGGACTTCGAATCTACGAGCAGTACTTC.

J is TRBJ1-2 and V is TRBV6-2 or TRBV6-3, with 8 bases identical to TRBD1. This CDR3 is 14 amino acids long. V lost 6 bases to trimming and J lost 2 bases; unmatched junction nucleotides: 5. The germline V gene has CDR1 MNHEY and CDR2 SVGEGT. CDR3 nucleotide sequence: TGTGCCAGCAGGTTGACAGGGGCCAACTATGGCTACACCTTC. Its translation is CASRLTGANYGYTF.

This clonotype is termed medium-sized. The J gene is TRBJ2-5, the V gene TRBV5-4; D is unclear. This CDR3 contains 15 residues. The germline V gene encodes CDR1 SGHNT and CDR2 YYREEE (reference sequence). Trimming removed 0 bases from V and 4 bases from J, with 13 bases in between. The CDR3 DNA follows: TGTGCCAGCAGCTTGGAGCAGGTGCGCACAGAGACCCAGTACTTC. The encoded protein is CASSLEQVRTETQYF.

The chain has TRBV2 and TRBJ2-1; 12 nucleotides align to TRBD2. The CDR3 runs to 15 residues. The germline V gene encodes CDR1 SNHLY and CDR2 FYNNEI. Unmatched junction bases numbered 1, after V lost 6 bases and J lost 1 base. The CDR3 nucleotides are TGTGCCAGCAGCGGGACTAGCGGGTCCTACAATGAGCAGTTCTTC. Amino acids: CASSGTSGSYNEQFF.

This clonotype rates as medium-sized (0.01 to 0.1%). This chain connects TRBV25-1 to TRBJ1-3, with D uncertain. The CDR3 runs 15 residues. The germline CDR1 and CDR2 sequences are MGHDK and SYGVNS. V lost 6 bases, J lost 0 bases, and 12 bases lay in between. CDR3 DNA: TGTGCCAGCAGACAGTCCGCGACCTCTGGAAACACCATATATTTT. Its translation is CASRQSATSGNTIYF.

In regard to this clonotype: No DNA is shown, since the ends of the CDR3 on it are uncertain; the CDR3 is the one TCRdb lists. This CDR3 is CASTNQTSMYLCASSPTVNTEAFF. The rearrangement joins TRBV5-1 to TRBJ1-1. The CDR3 spans 24 amino acids, including both terminal residues. Germline loops: CDR1 SGHRS, CDR2 YFSETQ.

This clonotype was counted at least ten times. J is TRBJ2-2 and V is TRBV7-9; TRBD1 agrees at 10 bases. The J segment lost 3 bases and the V segment lost 5 bases, leaving 12 bases of the junction unmatched. The CDR3 has 18 amino acids. The V gene's germline CDR1 is SEHNR and CDR2 FQNEAQ (reference sequence). CDR3 amino acids: CASSQEPGQGLYTGELFF. CDR3 bases: TGTGCCAGCAGCCAGGAGCCGGGACAGGGGTTGTACACCGGGGAGCTGTTTTTT.

This clonotype has ten or more counts. The gene calls are TRBV6-6 and TRBJ1-1; no clear D. The CDR3 consists of 12 residues. The V end was cut by 7 bases, the J end by 6 bases, with 12 bases between. CDR1 and CDR2 (germline): MNHNY, SVGAGI (reference sequence). CDR3 amino acids: CASTLVGAEAFF. DNA of the CDR3: TGTGCCAGCACTTTGGTCGGGGCTGAAGCTTTCTTT.

V and J are TRBV5-4 and TRBJ2-3, with 14 bases matching TRBD2. J was trimmed by 5 bases and V by 4 bases; bases with no gene match: 9. The CDR3 spans 17 residues. CDR1 is SGHNT, CDR2 YYREEE, per germline (reference sequence). For the CDR3, the DNA is TGTGCCAGCAGCCCGCGACTAGCGGGAGGGCCTGGAGATACGCAGTATTTT. This codes for CASSPRLAGGPGDTQYF.

The chain has TRBV20-1 and TRBJ1-2; 7 bases fit TRBD1. Germline V gives CDR1 DFQATT, CDR2 SNEGSKA (reference sequence). This CDR3 region has 13 residues. V was pared by 7 bases and J by 3 bases, with 8 bases of the junction left unmatched. CDR3 residues: CSVQGVDDYGYTF. Written as DNA, the CDR3 is TGCAGTGTTCAGGGGGTCGACGACTATGGCTACACCTTC.